The 14 T cell receptor beta chains given below trace back to one sample, sequenced in a study of blood T cell repertoires in COVID-19. Sequenced by immunoSEQ multiplex PCR; TCRdb stores in-frame clones only, minus some. The sample carries 350,000 or so clones, over 75% recorded once. Sequences were obtained from PBMCs or T cells enriched from blood (not recorded which). The receptors here all came from a woman aged 25 to 39 who had recovered from COVID-19.

V usage is TRBV2 and J usage is TRBJ1-5, with D unclear. The CDR3 consists of 14 residues. Trimming shortened V by 3 bases and J by 4 bases, and 10 bases separated the two germline ends. CDR1 is SNHLY and CDR2 is FYNNEI in the germline V gene. The CDR3 here is CASSDGPENQPQHF. DNA for the CDR3: TGTGCCAGCAGTGATGGCCCGGAGAATCAGCCCCAGCATTTT.

This chain connects TRBV5-1 to TRBJ1-4; D not resolved. The V end lost 4 bases, the J end lost 0 bases, and 10 bases lay between the germline ends. CDR3 length: 15 amino acids. Germline lookup yields CDR1 SGHRS and CDR2 YFSETQ. The CDR3 nucleotides are TGCGCCAGCAGCCTGGGCGCAACAACTAATGAAAAACTGTTTTTT. This gives the protein CASSLGATTNEKLFF. Filled out from reference TRBV5-1 and TRBJ1-4, the complete variable domain reads KAGVTQTPRYLIKTRGQQVTLSCSPISGHRSVSWYQQTPGQGLQFLFEYFSETQRNKGNFPGRFSGRQFSNSRSEMNVSTLELGDSALYLCASSLGATTNEKLFFGSGTQLSVL.

This rearrangement joins TRBV4-1 to TRBJ2-1, with 9 nucleotides matching TRBD2. V lost 2 bases and J lost 4; bases outside the gene matches: 6. CDR1 and CDR2 (germline): MGHRA, YSYEKL. There are 16 residues in the CDR3. The CDR3 reads CASSQPVLAGYNEQFF. The CDR3 DNA follows: TGCGCCAGCAGCCAACCGGTGCTAGCGGGATACAATGAGCAGTTCTTC.

This chain joins TRBV9 and TRBJ2-2; D not certain. Trimming cost V 2 bases and J 5 bases, with 4 bases left between them. CDR1 and CDR2 from the germline V gene are SGDLS and YYNGEE. There are 12 residues in the CDR3. CDR3 loop: CASSVRTGELFF. DNA for the CDR3: TGTGCCAGCAGCGTCAGAACCGGGGAGCTGTTTTTT. Supplemented by reference TRBV9 and TRBJ2-2, the full variable domain reads DSGVTQTPKHLITATGQRVTLRCSPRSGDLSVYWYQQSLDQGLQFLIQYYNGEERAKGNILERFSAQQFPDLHSELNLSSLELGDSALYFCASSVRTGELFFGEGSRLTVL.

The chain uses TRBV9 and TRBJ2-2, with D possibly matching TRBD1 (6 bases). The germline V and J ends were trimmed by 0 bases and 2 bases, with 8 bases remaining between them. CDR3 length: 15 residues. The germline CDR1 and CDR2 sequences are SGDLS and YYNGEE. DNA of the CDR3: TGTGCCAGCAGCGTAGGAGGGGGAAACACCGGGGAGCTGTTTTTT. Translated: CASSVGGGNTGELFF.

The V and J genes are TRBV4-3 and TRBJ1-2; TRBD1 aligns across 8 bases. The trim removed 0 bases at V and 4 bases at J, leaving 13 bases unmatched. Germline values: CDR1 LGHNA, CDR2 YSLEER. There are 18 residues in the CDR3. CDR3 loop: CASSQDPSRGQPSYGYTF. The CDR3 DNA sequence: TGCGCCAGCAGCCAAGATCCGAGCAGGGGGCAACCTAGCTATGGCTACACCTTC.

Only a few counts were recorded for this clone. V and J are TRBV6-4 and TRBJ2-4; 8 bases are shared with TRBD1. V lost 4 bases to trimming and J lost 0 bases; unmatched junction nucleotides: 5. This CDR3 has 16 amino acids. CDR1 is MRHNA and CDR2 is SNTAGT in the germline V gene. CDR3: CASSGGRGLAKNIQYF. CDR3 DNA: TGTGCCAGCAGTGGGGGCAGGGGGCTAGCCAAAAACATTCAGTACTTC.

The CDR3 sequence is CASKGPSGGRENYGYTF. The CDR3 DNA reads TGTGCCAGCAAAGGTCCTAGCGGGGGCAGGGAAAACTATGGCTACACCTTC. The V and J genes are TRBV7-9 and TRBJ1-2, with a possible D match to TRBD1 (6 bases). Trimming took 7 bases from V and 2 from J, leaving 23 bases between them. The CDR3 covers 17 residues. The germline CDR1 and CDR2 sequences are SEHNR and FQNEAQ (reference sequence).

This chain joins TRBV15 and TRBJ2-1; tentative D call: TRBD2 (5 bases). The CDR3 is made up of 15 amino acids. V shed 3 bases and J shed 7 bases, with 16 bases lying between them. CDR1 LNHNV and CDR2 YYDKDF come from the germline V gene (reference sequence). CDR3 protein: CATSRASGWTNEQFF. The DNA for the CDR3 is TGTGCCACCAGCAGGGCAAGTGGCTGGACTAATGAGCAGTTCTTC.

The genes are TRBV19 and TRBJ1-2; D might be TRBD1 (5 bases). Germline-derived CDR1 and CDR2 are LNHDA and SQIVND (reference sequence). Trimming removed 6 bases at V and 2 bases at J, with 19 bases between. The CDR3 consists of 16 residues. The CDR3 here is CASRELTERPNYGYTF. Here the CDR3 DNA reads TGTGCCAGTAGGGAATTGACAGAGCGCCCCAACTATGGCTACACCTTC.

This clone has just a few counts. The chain's CDR3 is CASSFTGGTGELFF. Written as DNA, the CDR3 is TGTGCCAGCAGCTTTACCGGGGGCACCGGGGAGCTGTTTTTT. This chain joins TRBV5-5 and TRBJ2-2; possibly TRBD2 for D (6 bases). V dropped 2 bases and J dropped 4 bases, with 9 bases sitting between them. Per the germline V gene, CDR1 is SGHKS and CDR2 is YYEKEE (reference sequence). The CDR3 consists of 14 residues.

V usage is TRBV3-1 (or the pseudogene TRBV3-2) and J usage is TRBJ2-1; D perhaps matches TRBD2 (5 bases). Trimming shortened V by 4 bases and J by 7 bases, and 11 bases separated the two germline ends. This CDR3 contains 13 residues. Germline V gives CDR1 LGHDT, CDR2 YNNKEL (reference sequence). The CDR3 nucleotides read TGTGCCAGCAGCCGGCCACTAGAAAATGAGCAGTTCTTC. Translated, it gives CASSRPLENEQFF.

The V call is TRBV30, the J call TRBJ2-7, with D tentatively TRBD1 (5 bases). Germline V gene lookup returns CDR1 GTSNPN and CDR2 SVGIG (reference sequence). Trimming took 0 bases from V and 6 from J, leaving 24 bases between them. This CDR3 region has 17 residues. Here the CDR3 reads CAWSVDMAGPFSSEQYF. The CDR3 DNA reads as TGTGCCTGGAGTGTGGACATGGCAGGGCCGTTTTCGTCCGAGCAGTACTTC.

This clone was observed once. The chain employs TRBV6-6 and TRBJ2-5; 15 bases are shared with TRBD2. V trimming: 6 bases; J trimming: 5 bases; junction bases outside the gene matches: 7. The CDR3 extends over 16 amino acids. The germline V gene encodes CDR1 MNHNY and CDR2 SVGAGI (reference sequence). CDR3 loop: CASSDGLAGGRETQYF. In nucleotides, the CDR3 is TGTGCCAGCAGCGACGGACTAGCGGGGGGGCGGGAGACCCAGTACTTC.